The TCR beta chain described here comes from a study of shared clonotypes between healthy human individuals. Original data processing: Sequence data from immunoSEQ were junction-only and lacked quality scores; consequently, filtering differed. Only in-frame clones appear in the TCRdb table, and some are missing; sequencing was by immunoSEQ multiplex PCR. That table gives V, J and clone size, and the DNA gave D and trimming. The profile shows around 2,000,000 clones, roughly 94% of them singletons. Study-level results: On the whole, naive subsets had larger estimated richness than memory subsets had. Incomplete sequencing of sorted subsets was indicated by rarefaction despite large depth.

Per germline, CDR1 SGHNT and CDR2 YYREEE (reference sequence). V lost 4 bases and J lost 5, with 16 bases in between. The CDR3 is 14 residues long. In the case of this clone: Its antigen is not identified.

Terminally differentiated effector memory CD45RA+ cells were left out of the naive CD8 fraction, which was CD45RO-negative and positively selected for CCR7. This TCR came from a young man in good health. The chain combines TRBV5-4 with TRBJ2-7, with D maybe TRBD2 (6 bases). Sequencing used naive CD8+ T cells sorted from blood. The CDR3 reads CASSGEDGLDEQYF. The CDR3, as DNA: TGTGCCAGCAGCGGGGAGGACGGGCTCGACGAGCAGTACTTC.